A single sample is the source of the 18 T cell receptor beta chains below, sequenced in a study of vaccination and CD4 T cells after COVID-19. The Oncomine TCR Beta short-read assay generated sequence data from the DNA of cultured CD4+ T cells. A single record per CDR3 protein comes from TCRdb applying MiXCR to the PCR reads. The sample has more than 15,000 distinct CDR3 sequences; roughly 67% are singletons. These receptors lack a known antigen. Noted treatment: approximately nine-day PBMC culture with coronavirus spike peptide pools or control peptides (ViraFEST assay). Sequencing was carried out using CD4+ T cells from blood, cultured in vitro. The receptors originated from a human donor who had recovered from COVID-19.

The CDR3 region is CASSQQRALTEAFF. The CDR3 DNA follows: TGTGCCAGCAGCCAACAAAGGGCGCTGACTGAAGCTTTCTTT. V gene TRBV7-2 combines with J gene TRBJ1-1, with D unclear. Germline V gene sequence: CDR1 SGHTA, CDR2 FQGNSA. The CDR3 covers 14 residues. Trimming stripped 5 bases from V and 5 bases from J, with 15 bases between.

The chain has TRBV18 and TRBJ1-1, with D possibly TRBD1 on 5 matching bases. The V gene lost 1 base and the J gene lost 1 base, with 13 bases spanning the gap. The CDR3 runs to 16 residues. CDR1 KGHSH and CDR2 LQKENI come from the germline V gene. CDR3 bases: TGTGCCAGCTCACCACTTTCAGGGAGGTCGAACACTGAAGCTTTCTTT. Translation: CASSPLSGRSNTEAFF.

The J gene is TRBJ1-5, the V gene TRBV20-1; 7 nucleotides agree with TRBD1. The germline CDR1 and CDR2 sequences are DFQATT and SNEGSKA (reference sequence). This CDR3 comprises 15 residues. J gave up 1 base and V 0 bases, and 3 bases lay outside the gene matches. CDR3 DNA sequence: TGCAGTGCTAGAGAAGGGGGCAGGAGCAATCAGCCCCAGCATTTT. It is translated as CSAREGGRSNQPQHF.

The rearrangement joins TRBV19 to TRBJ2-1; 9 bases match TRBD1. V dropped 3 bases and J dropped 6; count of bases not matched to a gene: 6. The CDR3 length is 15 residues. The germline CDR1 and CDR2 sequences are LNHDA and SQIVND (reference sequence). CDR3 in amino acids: CASSIRDRVSNEQFF. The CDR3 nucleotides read TGTGCCAGTAGTATCCGGGACAGGGTTTCCAATGAGCAGTTCTTC.

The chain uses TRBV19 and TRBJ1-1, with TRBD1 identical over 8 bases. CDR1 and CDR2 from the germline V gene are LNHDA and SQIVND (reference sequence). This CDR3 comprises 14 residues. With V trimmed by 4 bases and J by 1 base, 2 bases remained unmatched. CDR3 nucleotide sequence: TGTGCCAGTAGTACAGGGGGCGGGAACACTGAAGCTTTCTTT. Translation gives CASSTGGGNTEAFF.

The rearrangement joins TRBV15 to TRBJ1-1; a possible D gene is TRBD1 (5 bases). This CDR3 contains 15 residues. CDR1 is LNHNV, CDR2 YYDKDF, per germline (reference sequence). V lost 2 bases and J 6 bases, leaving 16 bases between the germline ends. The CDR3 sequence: CATSRPGTGGSEAFF. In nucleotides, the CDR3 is TGTGCCACCAGCAGACCCGGGACCGGGGGTTCTGAAGCTTTCTTT.

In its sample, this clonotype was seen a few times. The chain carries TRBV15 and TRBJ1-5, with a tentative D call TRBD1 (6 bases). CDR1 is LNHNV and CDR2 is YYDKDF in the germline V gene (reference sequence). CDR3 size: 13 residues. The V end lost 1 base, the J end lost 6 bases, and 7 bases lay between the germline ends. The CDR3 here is CATSRVGGQPQHF. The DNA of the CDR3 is TGTGCCACCAGCAGAGTAGGGGGTCAGCCCCAGCATTTT.

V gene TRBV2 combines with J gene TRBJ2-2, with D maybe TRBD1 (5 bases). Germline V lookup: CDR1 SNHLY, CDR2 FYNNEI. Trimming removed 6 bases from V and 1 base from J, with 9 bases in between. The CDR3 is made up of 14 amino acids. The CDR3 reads CASRGVLNTGELFF. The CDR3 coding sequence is TGTGCCAGCAGAGGGGTCTTGAACACCGGGGAGCTGTTTTTT.

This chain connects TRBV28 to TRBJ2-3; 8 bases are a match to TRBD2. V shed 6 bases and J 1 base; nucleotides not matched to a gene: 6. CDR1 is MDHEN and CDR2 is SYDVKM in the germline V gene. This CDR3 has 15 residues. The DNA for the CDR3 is TGTGCCAGCAGCTCGCCGGGACTAGGCACAGATACGCAGTATTTT. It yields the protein CASSSPGLGTDTQYF.

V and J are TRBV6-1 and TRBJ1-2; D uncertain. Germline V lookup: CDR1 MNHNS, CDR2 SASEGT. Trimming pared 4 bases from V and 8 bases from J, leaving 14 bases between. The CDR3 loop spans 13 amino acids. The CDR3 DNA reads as TGTGCCAGCAGTGGCCGTACGGCAGCGGGCTACACCTTC. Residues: CASSGRTAAGYTF.

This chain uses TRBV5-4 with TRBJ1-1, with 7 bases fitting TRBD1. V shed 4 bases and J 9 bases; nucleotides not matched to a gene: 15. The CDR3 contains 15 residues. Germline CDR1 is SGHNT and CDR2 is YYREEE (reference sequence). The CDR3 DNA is TGTGCCAGCAGCGCCGGTGGAGGGGGCCCTCATAAAGCTTTCTTT. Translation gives CASSAGGGGPHKAFF. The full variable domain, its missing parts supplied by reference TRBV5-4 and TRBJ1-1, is ETGVTQSPTHLIKTRGQQVTLRCSSQSGHNTVSWYQQALGQGPQFIFQYYREEENGRGNFPPRFSGLQFPNYSSELNVNALELDDSALYLCASSAGGGGPHKAFFGQGTRLTVV.

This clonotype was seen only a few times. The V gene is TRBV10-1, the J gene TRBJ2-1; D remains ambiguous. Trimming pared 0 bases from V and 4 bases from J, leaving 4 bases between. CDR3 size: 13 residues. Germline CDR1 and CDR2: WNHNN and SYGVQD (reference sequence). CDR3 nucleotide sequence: TGCGCCAGCAGTGAGTCGAGGTACAATGAGCAGTTCTTC. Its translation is CASSESRYNEQFF.

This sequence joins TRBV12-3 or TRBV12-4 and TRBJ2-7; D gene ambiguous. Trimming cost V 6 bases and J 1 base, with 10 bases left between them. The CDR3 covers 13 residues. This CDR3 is CASSRVRSYEQYF. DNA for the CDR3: TGTGCCAGCAGCAGAGTAAGGTCCTACGAGCAGTACTTC.

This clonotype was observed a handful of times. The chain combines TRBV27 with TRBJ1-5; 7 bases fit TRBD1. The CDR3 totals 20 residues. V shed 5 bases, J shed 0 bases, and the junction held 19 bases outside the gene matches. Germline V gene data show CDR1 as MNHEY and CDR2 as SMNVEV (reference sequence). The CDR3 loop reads CASSRRRQGVWGNSNQPQHF. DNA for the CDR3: TGTGCCAGCAGTCGCCGGAGGCAGGGGGTTTGGGGCAATAGCAATCAGCCCCAGCATTTT.

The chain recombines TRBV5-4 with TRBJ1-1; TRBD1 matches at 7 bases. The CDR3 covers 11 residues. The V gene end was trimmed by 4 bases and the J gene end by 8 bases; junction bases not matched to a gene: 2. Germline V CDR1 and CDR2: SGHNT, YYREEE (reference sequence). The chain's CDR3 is CASSIQGEAFF. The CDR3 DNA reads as TGTGCCAGCAGCATACAGGGGGAAGCTTTCTTT.

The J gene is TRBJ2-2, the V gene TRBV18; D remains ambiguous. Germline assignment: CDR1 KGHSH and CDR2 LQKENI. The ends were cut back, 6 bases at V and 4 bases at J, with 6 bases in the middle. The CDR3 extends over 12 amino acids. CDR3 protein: CASSSRTGELFF. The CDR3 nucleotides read TGTGCCAGCTCTTCACGCACCGGGGAGCTGTTTTTT.

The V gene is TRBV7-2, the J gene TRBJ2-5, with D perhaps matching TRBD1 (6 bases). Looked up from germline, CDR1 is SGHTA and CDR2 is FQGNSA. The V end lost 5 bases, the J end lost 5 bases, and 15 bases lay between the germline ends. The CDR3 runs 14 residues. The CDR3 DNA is TGTGCCAGCAGCAATTACAGGGTCGGGGAGACCCAGTACTTC. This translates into CASSNYRVGETQYF.

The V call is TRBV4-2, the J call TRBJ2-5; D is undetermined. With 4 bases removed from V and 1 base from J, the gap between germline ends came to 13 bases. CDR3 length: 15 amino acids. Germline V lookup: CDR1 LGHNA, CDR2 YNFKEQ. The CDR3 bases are TGTGCCAGCAGCCCGAATGGCAGGACCCAAGAGACCCAGTACTTC. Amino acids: CASSPNGRTQETQYF.